These 12 T cell receptor beta chains were sequenced from one sample in a study of shared clonotypes between healthy human individuals. TCRdb's copy holds only in-frame clones and misses some; the assay was immunoSEQ multiplex PCR. The table shows around 2,000,000 clones, with around 96% occurring only once. CD45RO-negative CD8 cells positively selected for CCR7 made up the naive population, which excluded terminally differentiated effector memory CD45RA+ cells. Sequencing was carried out using naive CD8+ T cells sorted from blood. The receptors derive from a man younger than 35 in good health.

This chain joins TRBV7-9 and TRBJ1-4, with D uncertain. Germline V CDR1 and CDR2: SEHNR, FQNEAQ (reference sequence). The CDR3 extends over 15 amino acids. V was clipped by 1 base and J by 4 bases, with 10 bases between them. The CDR3 DNA sequence: TGTGCCAGCAGCTTAGGGTTCGGCCTTAATGAAAAACTGTTTTTT. Encoded protein: CASSLGFGLNEKLFF.

The chain links TRBV28 to TRBJ2-1; D unresolved. The length of the CDR3 is 14 residues. The germline V gene encodes CDR1 MDHEN and CDR2 SYDVKM. V shed 6 bases and J shed 2 bases, with 11 bases lying between them. Here the CDR3 DNA reads TGTGCCAGCAGCCCTGATCAACCCTACAATGAGCAGTTCTTC. It encodes CASSPDQPYNEQFF.

This rearrangement joins TRBV25-1 to TRBJ2-7; unclear D gene. The CDR3 loop spans 15 amino acids. V lost 4 bases, J lost 7 bases, and 20 bases lay in between. The germline V gene encodes CDR1 MGHDK and CDR2 SYGVNS. The CDR3 DNA reads as TGTGCCAGCAGTGGTTTCTCGGATCCCCTGCGTGAGCAGTACTTC. Its translation is CASSGFSDPLREQYF.

This chain uses TRBV5-6 with TRBJ2-7; TRBD1 matches at 8 bases. The length of the CDR3 is 14 residues. Germline V gives CDR1 SGHDT, CDR2 YYEEEE. With 5 bases clipped from V and 2 bases from J, the junction kept 6 bases outside the gene matches. CDR3 DNA: TGTGCCAGCAGTGATGACAGGGGTGCCTACGAGCAGTACTTC. It codes for CASSDDRGAYEQYF.

J is TRBJ2-7 and V is TRBV28, with D possibly matching TRBD2 (7 bases). This CDR3 is built from 13 residues. Trimming took 3 bases from V and 6 from J, leaving 12 bases between them. Germline values: CDR1 MDHEN, CDR2 SYDVKM. CDR3 sequence (DNA): TGTGCCAGCAGTTTTCGGGGGGCCTCCGAGCAGTACTTC. Protein: CASSFRGASEQYF. The full variable domain, in which reference TRBV28 and TRBJ2-7 provide the parts outside the CDR3, is DVKVTQSSRYLVKRTGEKVFLECVQDMDHENMFWYRQDPGLGLRLIYFSYDVKMKEKGDIPEGYSVSREKKERFSLILESASTNQTSMYLCASSFRGASEQYFGPGTRLTVT.

The CDR3 loop reads CASSYGSLAEQYF. CDR3 nucleotides: TGTGCCAGCAGTTACGGCTCCCTAGCTGAGCAGTACTTC. The chain couples TRBV6-5 to TRBJ2-7, with a weak D call TRBD2 (5 bases). CDR1 and CDR2 (germline): MNHEY, SVGAGI. The CDR3 length is 13 residues. Trimming left V 2 bases short and J 7 bases short, with 12 bases between.

V usage is TRBV25-1 and J usage is TRBJ2-5; no clear D gene. Germline values: CDR1 MGHDK, CDR2 SYGVNS. Trimming shortened V by 6 bases and J by 5 bases, and 10 bases separated the two germline ends. The CDR3 loop spans 12 amino acids. The CDR3 DNA reads as TGTGCCAGCAGGGGTTTGGGGGAGACCCAGTACTTC. This gives the protein CASRGLGETQYF.

This clone was counted between two and nine times. The CDR3 DNA sequence: TGCGCCAGCAGCCAAGATCATCTAGGGCAGTACGAGCAGTACTTC. Its translation: CASSQDHLGQYEQYF. This rearrangement joins TRBV4-3 to TRBJ2-7; D not resolved. Looked up from germline, CDR1 is LGHNA and CDR2 is YSLEER. The CDR3 has 15 residues. The V and J ends lost 0 bases and 4 bases respectively, with 13 bases between them.

With respect to this clone: This may stem from a read error, because a much larger clone lies one nucleotide away. In the same sample, other DNA sequences code for this CDR3. The rearrangement links TRBV5-8 to TRBJ2-7; D gene ambiguous. From germline, CDR1 is SGHTS and CDR2 YDEGEE. Between the trimmed V and J ends, which lost 4 bases and 2 bases, there was a span of 4 bases. The CDR3 extends over 11 amino acids. The CDR3 DNA reads as TGTGCCAGCAGCCTAACCTACGAGCAGTACTTC. Residues: CASSLTYEQYF.

This rearrangement joins TRBV2 to TRBJ2-2; D assignment may be TRBD1 or TRBD2 (5 bases each). The CDR3 is 16 residues long. Germline lookup yields CDR1 SNHLY and CDR2 FYNNEI. Trimming left V 8 bases short and J 1 base short, with 17 bases between. Here the CDR3 reads CASGGLENLNTGELFF. CDR3 sequence (DNA): TGTGCCAGCGGGGGTCTAGAGAATTTGAACACCGGGGAGCTGTTTTTT.

The chain joins TRBV2 to TRBJ1-2; weak D call: TRBD1 (6 bases). The V gene's germline CDR1 is SNHLY and CDR2 FYNNEI. The V end lost 1 base, the J end lost 3 bases, and 18 bases lay between the germline ends. The CDR3 consists of 17 residues. CDR3 coding DNA: TGTGCCAGCAGTGAAGAGAGTCAAGGGGGAGGGTACTATGGCTACACCTTC. It specifies CASSEESQGGGYYGYTF.

The CDR3 DNA reads as TGTGCCAGCATCATGACTGGATCGTTATACAATGAGCAGTTCTTC. Its protein is CASIMTGSLYNEQFF. The gene calls are TRBV11-2 and TRBJ2-1; no clear D gene. With 7 bases removed from V and 4 bases from J, the gap between germline ends came to 17 bases. Germline V gives CDR1 SGHAT, CDR2 FQNNGV. The CDR3 covers 15 residues.